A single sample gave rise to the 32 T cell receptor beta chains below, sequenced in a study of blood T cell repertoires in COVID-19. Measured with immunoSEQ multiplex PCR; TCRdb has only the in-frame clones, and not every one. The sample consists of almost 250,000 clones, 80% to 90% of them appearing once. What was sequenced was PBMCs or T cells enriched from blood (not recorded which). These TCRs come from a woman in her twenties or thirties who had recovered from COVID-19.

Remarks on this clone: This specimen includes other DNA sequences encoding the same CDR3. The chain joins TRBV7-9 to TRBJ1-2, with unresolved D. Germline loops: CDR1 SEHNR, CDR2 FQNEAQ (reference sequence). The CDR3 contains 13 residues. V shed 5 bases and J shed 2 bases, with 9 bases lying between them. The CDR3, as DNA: TGTGCCAGCAGCCCGACGGGAAACTATGGCTACACCTTC. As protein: CASSPTGNYGYTF.

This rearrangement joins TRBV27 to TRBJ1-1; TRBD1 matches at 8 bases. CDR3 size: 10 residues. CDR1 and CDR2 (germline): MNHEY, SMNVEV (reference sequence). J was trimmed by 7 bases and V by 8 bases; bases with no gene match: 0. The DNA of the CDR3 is TGTGCCAGCGGACAGGGTGAAGCTTTCTTT. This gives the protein CASGQGEAFF.

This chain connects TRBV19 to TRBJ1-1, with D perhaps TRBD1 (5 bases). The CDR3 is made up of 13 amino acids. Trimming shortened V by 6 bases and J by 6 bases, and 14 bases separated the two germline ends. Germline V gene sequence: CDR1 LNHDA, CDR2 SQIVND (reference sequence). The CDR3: CASSPWTNSEAFF. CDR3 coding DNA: TGTGCCAGTAGCCCTTGGACAAATTCTGAAGCTTTCTTT.

The DNA for the CDR3 is TGTGCCACCAGAGGGGGACAGGGTAATTCACCCCTCCACTTT. Protein product: CATRGGQGNSPLHF. The rearrangement uses TRBV15 and TRBJ1-6; 9 bases are shared with TRBD1. The CDR3 is 14 residues long. V dropped 6 bases and J dropped 6; count of bases not matched to a gene: 3. Germline V gives CDR1 LNHNV, CDR2 YYDKDF (reference sequence).

CDR3 protein: CASSPGLATGELFF. The CDR3 DNA reads TGTGCCAGCAGTCCCGGACTAGCTACCGGGGAGCTGTTTTTT. V and J are TRBV27 and TRBJ2-2; TRBD2 aligns across 8 bases. The CDR3 totals 14 residues. Germline V gene sequence: CDR1 MNHEY, CDR2 SMNVEV (reference sequence). The junction had 4 bases not matched to a gene; V was cut back by 5 bases and J by 5 bases.

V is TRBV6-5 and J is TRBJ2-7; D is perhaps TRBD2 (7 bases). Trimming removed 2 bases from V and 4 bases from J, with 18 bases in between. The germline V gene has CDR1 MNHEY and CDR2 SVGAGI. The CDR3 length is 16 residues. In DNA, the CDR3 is TGTGCCAGCAGTTACGGGGGGCGGGAGCATCGGTACGAGCAGTACTTC. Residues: CASSYGGREHRYEQYF.

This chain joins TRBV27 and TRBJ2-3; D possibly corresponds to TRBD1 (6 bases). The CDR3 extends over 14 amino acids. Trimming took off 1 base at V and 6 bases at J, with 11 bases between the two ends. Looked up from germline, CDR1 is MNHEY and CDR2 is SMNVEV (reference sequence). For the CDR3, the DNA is TGTGCCAGCAGTTTATTGGGTCAGGGGGATACGCAGTATTTT. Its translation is CASSLLGQGDTQYF.

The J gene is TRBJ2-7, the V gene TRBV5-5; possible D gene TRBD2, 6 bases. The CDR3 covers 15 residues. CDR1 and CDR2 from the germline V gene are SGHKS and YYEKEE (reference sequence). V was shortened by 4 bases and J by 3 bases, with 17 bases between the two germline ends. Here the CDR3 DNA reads TGTGCCAGCAGCCCCCGACTAGAGATTCTCTACGAGCAGTACTTC. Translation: CASSPRLEILYEQYF.

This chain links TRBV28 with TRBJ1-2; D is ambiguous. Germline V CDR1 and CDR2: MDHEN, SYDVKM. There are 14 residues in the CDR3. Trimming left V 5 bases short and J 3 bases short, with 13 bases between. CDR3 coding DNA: TGTGCCAGCAGTACCGGTCCCCTGGACTATGGCTACACCTTC. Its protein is CASSTGPLDYGYTF.

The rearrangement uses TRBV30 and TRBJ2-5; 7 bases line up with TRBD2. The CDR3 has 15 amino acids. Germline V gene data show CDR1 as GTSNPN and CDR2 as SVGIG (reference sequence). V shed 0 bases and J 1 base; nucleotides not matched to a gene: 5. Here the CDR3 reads CAWSVKLALQETQYF. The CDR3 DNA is TGTGCCTGGAGTGTAAAACTAGCGCTCCAAGAGACCCAGTACTTC.

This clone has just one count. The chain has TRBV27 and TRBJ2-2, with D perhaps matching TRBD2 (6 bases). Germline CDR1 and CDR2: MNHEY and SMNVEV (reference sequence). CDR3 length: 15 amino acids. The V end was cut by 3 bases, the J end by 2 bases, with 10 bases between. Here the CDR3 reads CASSFSGLNTGELFF. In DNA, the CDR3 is TGTGCCAGCAGTTTCTCGGGACTCAACACCGGGGAGCTGTTTTTT.

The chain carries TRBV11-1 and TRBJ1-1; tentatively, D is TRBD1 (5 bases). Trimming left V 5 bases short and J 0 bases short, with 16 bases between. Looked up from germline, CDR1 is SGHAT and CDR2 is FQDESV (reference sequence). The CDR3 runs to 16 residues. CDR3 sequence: CASSHPRASLNTEAFF. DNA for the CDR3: TGTGCCAGCAGCCACCCCAGGGCATCCTTGAACACTGAAGCTTTCTTT.

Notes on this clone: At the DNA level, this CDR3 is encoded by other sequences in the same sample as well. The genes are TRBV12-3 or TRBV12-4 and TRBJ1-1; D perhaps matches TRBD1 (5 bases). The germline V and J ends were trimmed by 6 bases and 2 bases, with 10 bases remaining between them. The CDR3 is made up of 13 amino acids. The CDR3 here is CASSLTVNTEAFF. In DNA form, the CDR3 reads TGTGCCAGCAGCCTGACAGTTAACACTGAAGCTTTCTTT.

The CDR3 coding sequence is TGCGCCAGCAGCATGGGACTAGCGGGACCTATAGTTGACGAGCAGTACTTC. Translated: CASSMGLAGPIVDEQYF. This chain links TRBV5-1 with TRBJ2-7; 13 bases agree with TRBD2. The V gene's germline CDR1 is SGHRS and CDR2 YFSETQ. V was clipped by 4 bases and J by 5 bases; unmatched bases: 12. CDR3 length: 17 residues.

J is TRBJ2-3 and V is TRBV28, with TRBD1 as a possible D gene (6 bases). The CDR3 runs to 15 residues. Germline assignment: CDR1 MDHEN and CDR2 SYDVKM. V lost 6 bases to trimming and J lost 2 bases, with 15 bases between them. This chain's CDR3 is CASRPTGRSTDTQYF. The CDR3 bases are TGTGCCAGCAGGCCCACAGGGCGGTCCACAGATACGCAGTATTTT.

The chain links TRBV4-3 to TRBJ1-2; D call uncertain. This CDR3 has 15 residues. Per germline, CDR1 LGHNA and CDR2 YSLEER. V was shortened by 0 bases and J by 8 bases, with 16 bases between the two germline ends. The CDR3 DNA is TGCGCCAGCAGCCAAGATCGAACGGGAGGTAGAGGCTACACCTTC. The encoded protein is CASSQDRTGGRGYTF.

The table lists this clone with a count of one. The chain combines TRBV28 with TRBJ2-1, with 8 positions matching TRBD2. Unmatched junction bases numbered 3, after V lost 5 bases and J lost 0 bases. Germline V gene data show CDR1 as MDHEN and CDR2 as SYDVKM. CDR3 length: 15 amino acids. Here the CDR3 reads CASSISGSSYNEQFF. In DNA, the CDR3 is TGTGCCAGCAGTATAAGCGGGAGCTCCTACAATGAGCAGTTCTTC.

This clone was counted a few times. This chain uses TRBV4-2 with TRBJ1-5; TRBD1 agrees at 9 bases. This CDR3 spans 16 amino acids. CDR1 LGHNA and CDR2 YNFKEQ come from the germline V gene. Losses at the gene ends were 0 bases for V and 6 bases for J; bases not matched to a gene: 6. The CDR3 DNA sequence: TGTGCCAGCAGCCAAGAGTGGGGACAGGGCTTTCAGCCCCAGCATTTT. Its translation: CASSQEWGQGFQPQHF.

This CDR3 reads CASSQVEGTTKNIQYF. The CDR3 DNA is TGTGCCAGCAGTCAAGTGGAGGGGACCACCAAAAACATTCAGTACTTC. The chain combines TRBV2 with TRBJ2-4; possible D gene TRBD2, 6 bases. Germline values: CDR1 SNHLY, CDR2 FYNNEI. The CDR3 covers 16 residues. The V end lost 5 bases, the J end lost 2 bases, and 16 bases lay between the germline ends.

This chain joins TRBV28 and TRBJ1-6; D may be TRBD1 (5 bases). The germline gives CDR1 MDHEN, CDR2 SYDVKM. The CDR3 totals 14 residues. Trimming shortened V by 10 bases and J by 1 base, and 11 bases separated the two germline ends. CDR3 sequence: CATNPGSYNSPLHF. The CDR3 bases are TGTGCCACAAACCCAGGGTCCTATAATTCACCCCTCCACTTT.

The CDR3 DNA reads TGTGCCAGCAGCTCGGTGATGGATGGCTACACCTTC. Protein: CASSSVMDGYTF. The rearrangement joins TRBV11-2 to TRBJ1-2; D gene ambiguous. The germline V and J ends were trimmed by 4 bases and 6 bases, with 9 bases remaining between them. Germline lookup yields CDR1 SGHAT and CDR2 FQNNGV. This CDR3 is 12 amino acids long.

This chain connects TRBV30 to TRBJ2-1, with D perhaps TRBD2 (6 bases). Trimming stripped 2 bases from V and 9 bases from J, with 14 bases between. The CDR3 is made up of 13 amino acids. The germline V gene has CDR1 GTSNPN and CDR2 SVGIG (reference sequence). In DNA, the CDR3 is TGTGCCTGGAGTCGAGGGAGGAACCCTGAGCAGTTCTTC. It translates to CAWSRGRNPEQFF. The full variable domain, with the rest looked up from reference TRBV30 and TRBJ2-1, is SQTIHQWPATLVQPVGSPLSLECTVEGTSNPNLYWYRQAAGRGLQLLFYSVGIGQISSEVPQNLSASRPQDRQFILSSKKLLLSDSGFYLCAWSRGRNPEQFFGPGTRLTVL.

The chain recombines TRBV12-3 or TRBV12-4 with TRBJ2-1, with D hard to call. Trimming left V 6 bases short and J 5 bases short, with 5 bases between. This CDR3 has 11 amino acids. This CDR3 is CASRRNNEQFF. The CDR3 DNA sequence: TGTGCCAGCAGGCGCAACAATGAGCAGTTCTTC.

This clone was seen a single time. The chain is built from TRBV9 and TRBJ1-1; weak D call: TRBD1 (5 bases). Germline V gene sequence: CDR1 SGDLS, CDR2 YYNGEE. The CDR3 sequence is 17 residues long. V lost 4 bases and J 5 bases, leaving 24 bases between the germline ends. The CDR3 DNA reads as TGTGCCAGCAGCATAGATCCTAAGGCGAACCCAGGGACTGAAGCTTTCTTT. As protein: CASSIDPKANPGTEAFF.

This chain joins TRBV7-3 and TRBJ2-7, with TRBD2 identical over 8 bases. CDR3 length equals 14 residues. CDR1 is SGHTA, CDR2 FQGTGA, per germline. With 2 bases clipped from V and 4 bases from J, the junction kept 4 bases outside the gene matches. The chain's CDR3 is CASSLSSGSYEQYF. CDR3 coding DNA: TGTGCCAGCAGCTTATCCAGCGGGAGTTACGAGCAGTACTTC.

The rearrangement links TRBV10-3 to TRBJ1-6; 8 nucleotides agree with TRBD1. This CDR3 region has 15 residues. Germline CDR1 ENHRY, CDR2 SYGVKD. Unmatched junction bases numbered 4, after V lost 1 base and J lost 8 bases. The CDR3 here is CAISELGQADSPLHF. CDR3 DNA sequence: TGTGCCATCAGTGAGTTGGGACAGGCAGATTCACCCCTCCACTTT.

The CDR3 DNA reads TGTGCCAGTAGTGCCCGACAGGGTACTAATGAAAAACTGTTTTTT. Residues: CASSARQGTNEKLFF. V is TRBV19 and J is TRBJ1-4, with 7 bases that match TRBD1. The CDR3 totals 15 residues. Looked up from germline, CDR1 is LNHDA and CDR2 is SQIVND (reference sequence). The junction had 5 bases not matched to a gene; V was cut back by 5 bases and J by 2 bases.

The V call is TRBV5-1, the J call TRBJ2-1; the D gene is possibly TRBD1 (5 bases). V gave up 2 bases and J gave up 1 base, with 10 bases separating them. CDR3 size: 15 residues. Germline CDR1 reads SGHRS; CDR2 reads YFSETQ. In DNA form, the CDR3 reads TGCGCCAGCAGCTTTACAGGCGAATCCTACAATGAGCAGTTCTTC. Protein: CASSFTGESYNEQFF.

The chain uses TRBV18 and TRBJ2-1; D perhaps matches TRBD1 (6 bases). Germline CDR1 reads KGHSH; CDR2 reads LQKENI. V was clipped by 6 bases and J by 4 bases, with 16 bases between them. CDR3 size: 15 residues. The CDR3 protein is CASSPAQGSYNEQFF. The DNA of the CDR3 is TGTGCCAGCTCCCCCGCTCAGGGGAGTTACAATGAGCAGTTCTTC.

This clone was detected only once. As DNA, the CDR3 is TGTGCCAGCAGCTCGGGGGGGTACCAAGAGACCCAGTACTTC. Protein sequence: CASSSGGYQETQYF. The J gene is TRBJ2-5, the V gene TRBV5-6; TRBD2 aligns across 8 bases. This CDR3 comprises 14 residues. Germline lookup yields CDR1 SGHDT and CDR2 YYEEEE. Losses at the gene ends were 3 bases for V and 0 bases for J; bases not matched to a gene: 1.

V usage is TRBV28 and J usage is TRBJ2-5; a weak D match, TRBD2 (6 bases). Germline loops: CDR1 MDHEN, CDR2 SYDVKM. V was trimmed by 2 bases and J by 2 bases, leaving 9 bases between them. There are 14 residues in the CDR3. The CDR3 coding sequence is TGTGCCAGCAGTTTAGTCGGGGGACAAGAGACCCAGTACTTC. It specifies CASSLVGGQETQYF. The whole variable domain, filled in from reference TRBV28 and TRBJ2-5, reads DVKVTQSSRYLVKRTGEKVFLECVQDMDHENMFWYRQDPGLGLRLIYFSYDVKMKEKGDIPEGYSVSREKKERFSLILESASTNQTSMYLCASSLVGGQETQYFGPGTRLLVL.

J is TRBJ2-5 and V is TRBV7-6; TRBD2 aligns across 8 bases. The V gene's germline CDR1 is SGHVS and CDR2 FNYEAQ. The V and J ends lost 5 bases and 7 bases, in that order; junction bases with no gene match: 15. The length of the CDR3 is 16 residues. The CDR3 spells CASSPLFGGGRRTQYF. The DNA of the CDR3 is TGTGCCAGCAGCCCCCTCTTTGGCGGGGGGAGGCGGACCCAGTACTTC.